The source of this TCR beta chain is a study of CD8+ T cells in alopecia areata. Study-level background: Spontaneous alopecia affected the approximately 6-13-month-old C3H/HeJ graft donors, whose skin was transplanted to roughly 6-10-week-old female C3H/HeJ mice. The study's findings and limits: Scalp repertoires also include resident alphabeta T cells from normal skin.

Following extraction, RNA underwent reverse transcription to cDNA, which served as the sequencing template. Using immunoSEQ multiplex PCR, the repertoire was profiled, and TCRdb retains in-frame clones only, with some absent. In total the sample includes about 19,000 clones, none of them seen once. It was with CD4, CD8alpha, NKG2D, NKG2ACE and other markers that pooled cutaneous lymph node cells were sorted. This clone is categorized as medium-sized. The antigen remains unidentified. Any gene name here is a mouse gene name. The read ends 4 residues early relative to the CDR3; the germline J gene fills the gap. The germline V gene has CDR1 NNHDY and CDR2 SYVADS. The CDR3 covers 15 residues. Trimming took off 1 base at V and 3 bases at J, with 10 bases between the two ends.

V and J are TRBV13-3 and TRBJ1-4; tentatively, D is TRBD1 (6 bases). This TCR was recovered from a C3H/HeJ mouse with alopecia areata. Strain haplotype (MHC): H2-k. The source material was CD8+ T cells sorted from a lymph node. This CDR3 is CASSDPGHPNERLFF. The sequenced CDR3 bases are TGTGCCAGCAGTGATCCGGGACACCCCAACGAA.